This T cell receptor beta chain was sequenced for a study of PD-1 blockade in classical Hodgkin lymphoma. Every single patient, without exception, relapsed after autologous stem cell transplantation, and brentuximab vedotin exposure varied. Purification of CD4+ T cells from thawed PBMCs was performed via magnetic negative selection. The best responses consisted of complete response, partial response or progressive disease. The CDR3 extends over 13 amino acids. CDR1 is SGHNT, CDR2 YYREEE, per germline (reference sequence). V was shortened by 4 bases and J by 1 base, with 8 bases between the two germline ends. Method: immunoSEQ multiplex PCR; TCRdb's copy keeps in-frame clones and lacks some. The sample consists of just under 30,000 clones, roughly 87% of them appearing once.

The clonotype originates from a human donor with classical Hodgkin lymphoma. The starting material was CD4+ T cells from blood, obtained at baseline. This sequence joins TRBV5-4 and TRBJ1-1; D not resolved. In nucleotides, the CDR3 is TGTGCCAGCAGCAACTGGGGGAACACTGAAGCTTTCTTT. Its protein product is CASSNWGNTEAFF. The full variable domain, with the rest looked up from reference TRBV5-4 and TRBJ1-1, is ETGVTQSPTHLIKTRGQQVTLRCSSQSGHNTVSWYQQALGQGPQFIFQYYREEENGRGNFPPRFSGLQFPNYSSELNVNALELDDSALYLCASSNWGNTEAFFGQGTRLTVV.